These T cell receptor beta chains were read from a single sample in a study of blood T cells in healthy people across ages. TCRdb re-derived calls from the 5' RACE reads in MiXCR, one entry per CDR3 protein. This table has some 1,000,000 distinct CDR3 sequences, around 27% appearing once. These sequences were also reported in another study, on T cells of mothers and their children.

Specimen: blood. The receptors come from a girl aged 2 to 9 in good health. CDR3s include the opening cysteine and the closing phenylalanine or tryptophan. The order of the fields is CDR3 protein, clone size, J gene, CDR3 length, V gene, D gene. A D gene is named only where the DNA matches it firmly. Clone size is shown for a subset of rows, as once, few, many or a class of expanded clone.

CASSLATRGDEAFF	-	TRBJ1-1	14	TRBV7-9	-
CASSQDWASTRRVSYNEQFF	-	TRBJ2-1	20	TRBV4-2	-
CASSNPSGTSWDEQFF	-	-	16	TRBV9	TRBD2
CASSQALAANEQFF	few	TRBJ2-1	14	TRBV3-1	TRBD2
CSVEGTGDSGNTIYF	few	TRBJ1-3	15	TRBV29-1	TRBD1
CASTDRGEGYTF	few	TRBJ1-2	12	TRBV12-3/TRBV12-4	TRBD1
CASSVDSDVGSYEQYF	-	TRBJ2-7	16	TRBV9	-
CASSGGQGREKLFF	-	TRBJ1-4	14	TRBV5-1	TRBD1
CASSLAWGTGSYIQYF	few	TRBJ2-4	16	TRBV5-5	TRBD1
CASSLVMGETSSTDTQYF	few	TRBJ2-3	18	TRBV7-6	-
CASTAQGFQPQHF	few	TRBJ1-5	13	TRBV6-2/TRBV6-3	-
CASRLAGVENEQFF	-	TRBJ2-1	14	TRBV12-3/TRBV12-4	TRBD2
CASRPAGSYEQYF	few	TRBJ2-7	13	TRBV5-1	-
CASSSSPTWDEQFF	-	-	14	TRBV6-5	-
CASSISGGAGETQYF	many	TRBJ2-5	15	TRBV7-6	TRBD2
CASIPADAQYF	-	TRBJ2-3	11	TRBV12-3/TRBV12-4	-
CASSQGGQGAGQPQHF	few	TRBJ1-5	16	TRBV6-1	TRBD1
CSASPLTYGQETQYF	-	TRBJ2-5	15	TRBV20-1	-
CASSYRRGNYGYTF	-	TRBJ1-2	14	TRBV6-5	-
CASSLRGTGSATGELFF	once	TRBJ2-2	17	TRBV7-8	TRBD1
CSVSMTVEAFF	-	TRBJ1-1	11	TRBV29-1	-
CGAKGSLHLFYGYTF	few	TRBJ1-2	15	TRBV20-1	-
CASSLAGSSGRNEQFF	few	TRBJ2-1	16	TRBV7-2	TRBD2
CSASLGEETQYF	-	TRBJ2-5	12	TRBV20-1	-
CASSQDGSRDPSGNTIYF	few	TRBJ1-3	18	TRBV4-3	-
CASSWDSRNTGELFF	-	TRBJ2-2	15	TRBV7-3	TRBD1
CSAILQGRNGYTF	few	TRBJ1-2	13	TRBV20-1	TRBD1
CASSWRGEDTQYF	-	TRBJ2-3	13	TRBV5-1	-